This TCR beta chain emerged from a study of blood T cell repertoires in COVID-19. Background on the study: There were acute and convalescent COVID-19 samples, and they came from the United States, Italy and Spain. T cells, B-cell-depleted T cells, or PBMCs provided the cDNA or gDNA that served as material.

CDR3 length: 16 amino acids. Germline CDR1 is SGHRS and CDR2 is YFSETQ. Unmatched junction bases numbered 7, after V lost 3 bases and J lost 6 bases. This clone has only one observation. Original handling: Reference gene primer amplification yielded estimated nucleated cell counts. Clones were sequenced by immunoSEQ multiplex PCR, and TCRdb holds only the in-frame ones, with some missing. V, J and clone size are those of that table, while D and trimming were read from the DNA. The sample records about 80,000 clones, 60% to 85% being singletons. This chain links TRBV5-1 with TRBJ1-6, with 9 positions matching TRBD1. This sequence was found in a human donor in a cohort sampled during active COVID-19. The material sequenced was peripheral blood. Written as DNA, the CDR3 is TGCGCCAGCAGCTCCTCCGGGACAGGGAGTAATTCACCCCTCCACTTT. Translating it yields CASSSSGTGSNSPLHF.